The sequence of this TCR beta chain was determined in a study of T cell repertoires in cytomegalovirus infection. Study details: Recently identified HLA-C-restricted CMV epitopes and well-studied HLA-B-restricted CMV epitopes were used by the study. Public TCR beta signature analysis indicated the presence of both CMV infection and matching HLA type. Notes on the study in general: HLA-C-restricted CMV-specific TCR beta clonotypes were dominant in the ex vivo response. Summed frequency of public TCR beta families distinguished CMV carriers with the relevant HLA.

About this clonotype itself: What it binds is unknown.

TCRdb re-called the reads through MiXCR, storing one row per CDR3 protein. The sample contains around 500,000 distinct CDR3 sequences, under 45% of which appear only once. The CDR3 sequence is 16 residues long. With 5 bases clipped from V and 1 base from J, the junction kept 7 bases outside the gene matches. The germline V gene encodes CDR1 LNHDA and CDR2 SQIVND (reference sequence). The sequencing here drew on cultured PBMCs, taken from culture after CMV antigen stimulation. The chain uses TRBV19 and TRBJ2-7, with 11 bases fitting TRBD1. The clonotype originates from a human donor in good health (CMV status not recorded). Some clones in this sample may be carry-over from other donors' samples. The CDR3 region is CASSPAGTGGSYEQYF. The CDR3 region has the DNA TGTGCCAGTAGTCCGGCCGGGACAGGGGGTTCCTACGAGCAGTACTTC.